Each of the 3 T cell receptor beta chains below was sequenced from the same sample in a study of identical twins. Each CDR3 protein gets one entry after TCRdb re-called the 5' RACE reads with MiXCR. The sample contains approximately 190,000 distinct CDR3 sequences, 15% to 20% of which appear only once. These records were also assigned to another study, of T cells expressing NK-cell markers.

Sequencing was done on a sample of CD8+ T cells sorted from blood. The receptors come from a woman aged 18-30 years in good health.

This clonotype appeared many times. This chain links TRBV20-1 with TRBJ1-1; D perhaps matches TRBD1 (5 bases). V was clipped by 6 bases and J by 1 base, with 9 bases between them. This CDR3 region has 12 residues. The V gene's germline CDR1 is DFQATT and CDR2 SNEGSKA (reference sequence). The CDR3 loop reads CSALGGNTEAFF. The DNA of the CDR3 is TGCAGTGCCCTCGGGGGGAACACTGAAGCTTTCTTT.

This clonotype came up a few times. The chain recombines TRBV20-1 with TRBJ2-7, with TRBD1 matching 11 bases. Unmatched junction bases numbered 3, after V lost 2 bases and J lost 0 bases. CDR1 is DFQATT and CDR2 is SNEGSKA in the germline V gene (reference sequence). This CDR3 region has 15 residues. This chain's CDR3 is CSARPGTGGSYEQYF. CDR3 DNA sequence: TGCAGTGCTAGACCCGGGACAGGGGGCTCCTACGAGCAGTACTTC.

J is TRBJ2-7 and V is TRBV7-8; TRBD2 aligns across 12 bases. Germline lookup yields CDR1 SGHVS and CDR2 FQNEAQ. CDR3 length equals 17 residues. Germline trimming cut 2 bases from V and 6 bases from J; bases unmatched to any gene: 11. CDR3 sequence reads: CASSLRLAGERGGEQYF. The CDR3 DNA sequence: TGTGCCAGCAGCTTACGACTAGCGGGAGAAAGGGGGGGCGAGCAGTACTTC. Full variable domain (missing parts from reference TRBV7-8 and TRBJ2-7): GAGVSQSPRYKVAKRGQDVALRCDPISGHVSLFWYQQALGQGPEFLTYFQNEAQLDKSGLPSDRFFAERPEGSVSTLKIQRTQQEDSAVYLCASSLRLAGERGGEQYFGPGTRLTVT.